This T cell receptor beta chain was found in a study of Ad26.COV2.S vaccination and SARS-CoV-2 variants. The CDR3 is 14 residues long. V was clipped by 7 bases and J by 5 bases, with 18 bases between them. Germline V CDR1 and CDR2: SGHVS, FQNEAQ. The assay was immunoSEQ multiplex PCR, and TCRdb's table has in-frame clones only and misses some. The sample lists about 480,000 clones; roughly 87% were seen once. Described treatment: around 19 received Ad26.COV2.S at low or high dose, single or two shots; roughly five received placebo; per-sample allocation not given. All samples were drawn on day 63, counting from the first vaccine or placebo injection. Expressing Wuhan-strain SARS-CoV-2 spike, an Ad26 vector served as the vaccine.

The origin of this receptor is a person between 18 and 65 years old who received the Ad26.COV2.S COVID-19 vaccine or a placebo. The J gene is TRBJ2-7, the V gene TRBV7-8; TRBD1 or TRBD2 may be the D gene (5 bases each). The sample consisted of peripheral blood, taken in a trial of Ad26.COV2.S vaccine versus placebo. DNA for the CDR3: TGTGCCAGCACCCTTTGGGGGAACCCCCACGAGCAGTACTTC. Translation: CASTLWGNPHEQYF.